This TCR beta chain emerged from a study of T cells in Graves' hyperthyroidism and ophthalmopathy. The source material, RNA transcripts, was used to amplify TCR beta CDR3 regions. In the first-round RT-PCR of the TCR CDR3, the HTBI primer set was used. TCRdb recomputed calls from the multiplex PCR reads with MiXCR, one row per CDR3 protein. The sample contains some 690,000 distinct CDR3 sequences, roughly 17% of which appear only once. For this clonotype: No antigen is known for it.

Study conclusions and caveats: Ophthalmopathy got predicted by the model a median 6.5 months before its onset.

The CDR3 length is 13 residues. Deletions cut 6 bases from V and 10 bases from J, with 20 bases between. Germline CDR1 SQVTM, CDR2 ANQGSEA. The gene calls are TRBV29-1 and TRBJ2-3, with D possibly matching TRBD2 (6 bases). Sequencing was carried out using blood. The sequence was obtained from a man aged 50 to 59 with Graves' hyperthyroidism. CDR3 sequence: CSVTLAFWGAQYF. The DNA for the CDR3 is TGCAGCGTAACTTTGGCCTTTTGGGGGGCGCAGTATTTT.